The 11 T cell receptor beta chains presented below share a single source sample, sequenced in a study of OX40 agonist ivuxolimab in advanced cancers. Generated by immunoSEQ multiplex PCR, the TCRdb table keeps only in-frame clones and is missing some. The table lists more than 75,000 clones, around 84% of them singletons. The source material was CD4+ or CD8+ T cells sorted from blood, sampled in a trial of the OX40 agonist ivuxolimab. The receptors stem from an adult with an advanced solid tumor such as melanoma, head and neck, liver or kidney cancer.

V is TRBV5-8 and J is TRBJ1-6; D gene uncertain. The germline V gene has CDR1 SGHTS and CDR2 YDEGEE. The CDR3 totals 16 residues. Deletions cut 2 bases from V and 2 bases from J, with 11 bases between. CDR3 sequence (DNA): TGTGCCAGCAGCTTACGTACGGGCACCTATAATTCACCCCTCCACTTT. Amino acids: CASSLRTGTYNSPLHF. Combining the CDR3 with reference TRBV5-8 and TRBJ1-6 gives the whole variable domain EAGVTQSPTHLIKTRGQQATLRCSPISGHTSVYWYQQALGLGLQFLLWYDEGEERNRGNFPPRFSGRQFPNYSSELNVNALELEDSALYLCASSLRTGTYNSPLHFGNGTRLTVT.

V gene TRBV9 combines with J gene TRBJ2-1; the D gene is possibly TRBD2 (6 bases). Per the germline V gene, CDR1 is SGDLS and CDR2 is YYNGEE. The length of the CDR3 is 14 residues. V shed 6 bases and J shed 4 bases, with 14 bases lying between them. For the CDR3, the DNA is TGTGCCAGCAAGGGTAGCGGAGCTTACAATGAGCAGTTCTTC. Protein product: CASKGSGAYNEQFF.

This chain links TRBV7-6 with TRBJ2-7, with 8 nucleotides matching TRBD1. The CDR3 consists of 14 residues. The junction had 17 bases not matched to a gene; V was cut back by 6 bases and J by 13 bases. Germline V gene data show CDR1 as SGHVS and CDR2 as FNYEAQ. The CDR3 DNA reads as TGTGCCAGCAGTCGGACAGGGTATGTCGAAACAACTTACGTC. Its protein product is CASSRTGYVETTYV.

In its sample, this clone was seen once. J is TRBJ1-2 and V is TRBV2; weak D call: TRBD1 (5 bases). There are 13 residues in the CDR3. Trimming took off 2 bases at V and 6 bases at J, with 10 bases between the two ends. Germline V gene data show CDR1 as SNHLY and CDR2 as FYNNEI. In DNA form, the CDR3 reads TGTGCCAGCAGTGAAACCGGGGGAGATGGCTACACCTTC. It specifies CASSETGGDGYTF.

The CDR3 loop is CASSVGPGASLGEQYF. CDR3 nucleotides: TGTGCCAGCAGCGTTGGGCCAGGGGCCAGCTTGGGGGAGCAGTACTTC. This chain connects TRBV9 to TRBJ2-7; possible D gene TRBD1, 6 bases. The germline CDR1 and CDR2 sequences are SGDLS and YYNGEE. V dropped 2 bases and J dropped 7 bases, with 22 bases sitting between them. The CDR3 spans 16 residues.

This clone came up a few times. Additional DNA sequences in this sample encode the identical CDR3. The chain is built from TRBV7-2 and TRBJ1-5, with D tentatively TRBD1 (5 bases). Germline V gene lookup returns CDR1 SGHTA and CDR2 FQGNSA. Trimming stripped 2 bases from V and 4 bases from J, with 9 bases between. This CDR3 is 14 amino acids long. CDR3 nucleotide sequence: TGTGCCAGCAGCTTAAGGGGCGGGAATCAGCCCCAGCATTTT. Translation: CASSLRGGNQPQHF.

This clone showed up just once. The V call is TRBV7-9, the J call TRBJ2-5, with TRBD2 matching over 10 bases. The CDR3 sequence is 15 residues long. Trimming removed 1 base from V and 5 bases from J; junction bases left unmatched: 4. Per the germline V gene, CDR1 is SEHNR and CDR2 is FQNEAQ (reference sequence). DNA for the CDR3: TGTGCCAGCAGCTTAGAGCGGGGGGGCCGGGAGACCCAGTACTTC. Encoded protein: CASSLERGGRETQYF.

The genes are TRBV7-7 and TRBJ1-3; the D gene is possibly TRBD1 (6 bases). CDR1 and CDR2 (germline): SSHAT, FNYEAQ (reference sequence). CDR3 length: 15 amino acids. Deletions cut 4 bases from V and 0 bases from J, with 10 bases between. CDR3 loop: CASSSDSRSGNTIYF. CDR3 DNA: TGTGCCAGCAGCTCGGACAGCCGCTCTGGAAACACCATATATTTT.

CDR3 region: CASSRGLDTQYF. As DNA, the CDR3 is TGTGCCAGCTCTCGGGGTCTAGATACGCAGTATTTT. The rearrangement uses TRBV11-3 and TRBJ2-3, with a weak D call TRBD2 (5 bases). The V end lost 8 bases, the J end lost 5 bases, and 11 bases lay between the germline ends. There are 12 residues in the CDR3. Germline V gives CDR1 SGHNT, CDR2 YENEEA.

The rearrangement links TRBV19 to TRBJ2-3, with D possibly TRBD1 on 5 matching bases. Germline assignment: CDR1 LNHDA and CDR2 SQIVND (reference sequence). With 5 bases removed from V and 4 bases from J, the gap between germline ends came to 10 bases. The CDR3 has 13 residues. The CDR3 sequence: CASSGAAADTQYF. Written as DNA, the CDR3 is TGTGCCAGTAGTGGGGCCGCTGCAGATACGCAGTATTTT.

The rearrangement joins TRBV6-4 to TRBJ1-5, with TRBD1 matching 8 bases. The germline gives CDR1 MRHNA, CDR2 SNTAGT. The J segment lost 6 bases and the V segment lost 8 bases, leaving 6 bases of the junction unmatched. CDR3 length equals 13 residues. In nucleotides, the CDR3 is TGTGCCAGCGCTACAGGGGGAGGTCAGCCCCAGCATTTT. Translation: CASATGGGQPQHF.